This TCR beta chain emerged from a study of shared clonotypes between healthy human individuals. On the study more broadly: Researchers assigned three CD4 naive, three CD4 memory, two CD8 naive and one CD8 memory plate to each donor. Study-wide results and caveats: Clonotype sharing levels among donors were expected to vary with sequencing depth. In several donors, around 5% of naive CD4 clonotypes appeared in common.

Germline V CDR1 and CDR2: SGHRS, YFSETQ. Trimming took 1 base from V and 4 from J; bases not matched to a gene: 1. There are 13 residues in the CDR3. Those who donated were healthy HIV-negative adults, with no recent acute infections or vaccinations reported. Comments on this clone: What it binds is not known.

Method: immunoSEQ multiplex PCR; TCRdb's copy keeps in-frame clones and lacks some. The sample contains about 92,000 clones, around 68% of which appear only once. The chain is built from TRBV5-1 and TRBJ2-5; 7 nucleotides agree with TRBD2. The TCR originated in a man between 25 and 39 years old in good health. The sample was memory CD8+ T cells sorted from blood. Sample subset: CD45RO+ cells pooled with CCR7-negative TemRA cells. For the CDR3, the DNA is TGCGCCAGCAGCTTGAGCGGGGTAGAGACCCAGTACTTC. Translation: CASSLSGVETQYF.